The entry below describes one TCR beta chain. What it binds is unknown. These data belong to a study of CXCR3-negative and CXCR3-positive naive CD8 T cells. The CD45RO-CCR7+CD27+CD95- phenotype denoted naive CD8+ T cells. 5' RACE with UMI labels generated the TRB cDNA libraries. TCRdb reprocessed the 5' RACE reads; each CDR3 protein has one entry and no DNA is given. This table lists fewer than 140,000 distinct CDR3 sequences. The study, taken as a whole, reports: Both naive subsets had comparably high diversity; memory CD8+ cells much lower. Naive cells used TRBV-TRBJ genes in much the same way whether CXCR3-negative or CXCR3-positive; memory cells did not. CXCR3 expression partially decreased after cryopreservation; most assays used fresh PBMCs. Hydrophobicity was higher for TRB CDR3s found in CXCR3-positive naive cells than in CXCR3-negative naive cells.

The clonotype was recovered from a human donor in good health. Some clones in this sample may be carry-over from other donors' samples. Specimen: naive CXCR3+ CD8+ T cells from blood. Subset denoted: CD45RO-CCR7+CD27+CD95- naive CD8+ T cells expressing CXCR3 (TNR3+).

The CDR3 sequence: CASSSPKDGWETQYF. V usage is TRBV7-9 and J usage is TRBJ2-5. Germline loops: CDR1 SEHNR, CDR2 FQNEAQ (reference sequence). CDR3 size: 15 residues.